A selection of T cell receptor beta chains follows, all from one sample in a study of shared clonotypes between healthy human individuals. The assay was immunoSEQ multiplex PCR, and TCRdb's table has in-frame clones only and misses some. The repertoire has 2,500,000 or so clones, under 95% of them found once; the top ten carry around 0.38%. The sequencing sample was made of naive CD4+ T cells from PBMCs. The origin of the receptors is a young man in good health. Some clones in this sample may be carry-over from other donors' samples. The CDR3 runs from the conserved cysteine through the conserved F or W. Each record gives: J gene, D gene, clone size, V gene, CDR3 protein, CDR3 DNA. The D gene is left open where the match is weak. Clone size is given for some rows only: seen once, a few or many times, or a class if the clone is expanded.

>TRBJ1-1|NA|once|TRBV4-1
CASSQMGGGTEAFF
TGCGCCAGCAGCCAGATGGGAGGGGGCACTGAAGCTTTCTTT
>TRBJ1-4|TRBD1|NA|TRBV19
CASSRPGQGAQGEKLFF
TGTGCCAGTAGTAGGCCGGGACAGGGGGCGCAAGGTGAAAAACTGTTTTTT
>TRBJ2-7|NA|NA|TRBV29-1
CSVASGAYEQYF
TGCAGCGTTGCCAGCGGCGCCTACGAGCAGTACTTC
>TRBJ2-2|TRBD2|NA|TRBV28
CASSLAGGKTGELFF
TGTGCCAGCAGTCTAGCGGGAGGGAAGACCGGGGAGCTGTTTTTT
>TRBJ2-7|TRBD1|NA|TRBV9
CASSVGGQAFEQYF
TGTGCCAGCAGCGTCGGGGGACAGGCGTTCGAGCAGTACTTC
>TRBJ1-3|NA|NA|TRBV6-1
CASTVELSSGNTIYF
TGTGCCAGCACCGTCGAACTCAGCTCTGGAAACACCATATATTTT
>TRBJ2-3|TRBD2|few|TRBV7-8
CASSERLAGGRDTQYF
TGTGCCAGCAGCGAACGACTAGCGGGAGGGCGAGATACGCAGTATTTT
>TRBJ1-4|NA|NA|TRBV21-1
CASSKEGARGPGANEKLFF
TGTGCCAGCAGCAAGGAGGGGGCCAGGGGCCCGGGGGCTAATGAAAAACTGTTTTTT
>TRBJ1-2|NA|NA|TRBV5-1
CASSLTGTTYGYTF
TGCGCCAGCAGCTTAACCGGGACAACCTATGGCTACACCTTC
>TRBJ1-1|TRBD1|once|TRBV5-1
CASSLLAGGGDTEAFF
TGCGCCAGCAGCTTGCTGGCAGGGGGAGGGGATACTGAAGCTTTCTTT
>TRBJ2-3|NA|NA|TRBV2
CASSATTVSTDTQYF
TGTGCCAGCAGCGCAACGACGGTTAGCACAGATACGCAGTATTTT
>TRBJ2-1|NA|once|TRBV30
CALVDDSSYNEQFF
TGTGCCTTGGTTGATGACTCTTCCTACAATGAGCAGTTCTTC
>TRBJ1-4|NA|NA|TRBV9
CASSVGPINEKLFF
TGTGCCAGCAGCGTGGGGCCTATTAATGAAAAACTGTTTTTT
>TRBJ2-1|NA|NA|TRBV7-2
CASSSPGLPNEQFF
TGTGCCAGCAGCTCCCCGGGACTCCCCAATGAGCAGTTCTTC
>TRBJ2-3|NA|NA|TRBV21-1
CASSKDGESTDTQYF
TGTGCCAGCAGCAAGGACGGGGAGAGCACAGATACGCAGTATTTT
>TRBJ2-1|TRBD2|NA|TRBV14
CASSQDWGLAGGLYNEQFF
TGTGCCAGCAGCCAAGATTGGGGGTTAGCGGGAGGTTTGTACAATGAGCAGTTCTTC
>TRBJ2-7|NA|NA|TRBV16
CASSQSRGTEQYF
TGTGCCAGCAGCCAATCGCGGGGCACCGAGCAGTACTTC
>TRBJ1-1|NA|NA|TRBV18
CASSPGAHPLVGDTEAFF
TGTGCCAGCTCACCAGGGGCACACCCACTAGTGGGGGACACTGAAGCTTTCTTT
>TRBJ1-4|TRBD1|once|TRBV6-5
CASRVNRGSNEKLFF
TGTGCCAGCAGAGTGAACAGGGGTTCTAATGAAAAACTGTTTTTT
>TRBJ2-7|TRBD2|once|TRBV9
CASSVGVLAGAPYEQYF
TGTGCCAGCAGCGTAGGCGTCCTAGCGGGAGCTCCCTACGAGCAGTACTTC
>TRBJ1-2|NA|NA|TRBV5-6
CASSLTGYGYTF
TGTGCCAGCAGCTTGACAGGGTATGGCTACACCTTC
>TRBJ1-1|NA|NA|TRBV6-6
CASSLGYTEAFF
TGTGCCAGCAGTTTGGGCTACACTGAAGCTTTCTTT
>TRBJ2-7|NA|NA|TRBV28
CASSLSRGGRYEQYF
TGTGCCAGCAGTTTATCCCGAGGGGGTCGCTACGAGCAGTACTTC
>TRBJ2-2|NA|once|TRBV21-1
CASIPRRAGTDGELFF
TGTGCCAGCATCCCCAGGAGGGCAGGAACTGACGGGGAGCTGTTTTTT
>TRBJ2-2|NA|once|TRBV6-1
CASSVSVVGNTGELFF
TGTGCCAGCAGTGTCTCCGTGGTAGGGAACACCGGGGAGCTGTTTTTT
>TRBJ2-2|TRBD1|NA|TRBV7-8
CASSFQQGSTGELFF
TGTGCCAGCAGCTTCCAACAGGGGAGCACCGGGGAGCTGTTTTTT